Each of the 32 T cell receptor beta chains below was sequenced from the same sample in a study of CD8+ T cells in alopecia areata. Treatment: oral pan-JAK inhibitor, 5-10 mg twice daily. Sequencing relied on a cDNA template that was reverse transcribed from extracted RNA. The assay was immunoSEQ multiplex PCR, and TCRdb's table has in-frame clones only and misses some. Of 150,000 to 200,000 clones listed, about 51% are singletons. Sequenced material: CD8+ T cells sorted from blood, taken at week 52, from a patient treated with tofacitinib. Source of these receptors: a human donor with alopecia areata.

The chain employs TRBV27 and TRBJ2-7; the match to TRBD1 covers 7 bases. The CDR3 is 14 residues long. Germline CDR1 and CDR2: MNHEY and SMNVEV (reference sequence). The V gene end was trimmed by 10 bases and the J gene end by 0 bases; junction bases not matched to a gene: 9. The CDR3 region has the DNA TGTGCCACCCTCCCAGGGGGTGGCTCCTACGAGCAGTACTTC. Translating it yields CATLPGGGSYEQYF.

The table lists this clone with a few counts. The J gene is TRBJ1-6, the V gene TRBV11-2; D remains ambiguous. V shed 0 bases and J shed 6 bases, with 9 bases lying between them. Germline V gene data show CDR1 as SGHAT and CDR2 as FQNNGV. This CDR3 contains 15 residues. In DNA, the CDR3 is TGTGCCAGCAGCTTAGAGGCGGAATTTAATTCACCCCTCCACTTT. Translating it yields CASSLEAEFNSPLHF.

This clone was detected once. The rearrangement links TRBV7-2 to TRBJ1-5; D is possibly TRBD1 (5 bases). This CDR3 is built from 15 residues. V was pared by 5 bases and J by 5 bases, with 16 bases between. CDR1 is SGHTA, CDR2 FQGNSA, per germline. CDR3: CASSHSQGGYQPQHF. CDR3 bases: TGTGCCAGCAGCCACAGCCAGGGTGGTTATCAGCCCCAGCATTTT.

The gene calls are TRBV15 and TRBJ2-3; maybe TRBD1 (8 bases). The CDR3 runs 15 residues. Germline-derived CDR1 and CDR2 are LNHNV and YYDKDF (reference sequence). The V gene lost 2 bases and the J gene lost 4 bases, with 13 bases spanning the gap. The CDR3, as DNA: TGTGCCACCAGCAGAAACAGGGGGAGGGCAGATACGCAGTATTTT. Protein: CATSRNRGRADTQYF.

This clone was seen a few times. CDR3 coding DNA: TGTGCCAGCAGTCTACAGAACTACGAGCAGTACTTC. Its protein is CASSLQNYEQYF. The chain couples TRBV13 to TRBJ2-7; D is uncertain. The CDR3 totals 12 residues. V was pared by 6 bases and J by 3 bases, with 9 bases between. Germline V gene lookup returns CDR1 PRHDT and CDR2 FYEKMQ (reference sequence).

This clone was observed a handful of times. This rearrangement joins TRBV25-1 to TRBJ2-7; 10 bases map to TRBD1. In germline, CDR1 is MGHDK, CDR2 SYGVNS. The CDR3 is made up of 12 amino acids. This chain's CDR3 is CASGQGNYEQYF. In DNA, the CDR3 is TGTGCTTCGGGACAGGGGAACTACGAGCAGTACTTC.

The V call is TRBV30, the J call TRBJ2-2, with TRBD1 as a possible D gene (5 bases). Germline CDR1 reads GTSNPN; CDR2 reads SVGIG (reference sequence). Trimming removed 4 bases at V and 7 bases at J, with 16 bases between. CDR3 length: 14 residues. DNA for the CDR3: TGTGCCTGGAAGGGGCGAAAGGGGCACGGGGAGCTGTTTTTT. This translates into CAWKGRKGHGELFF.

The J gene is TRBJ2-3, the V gene TRBV13, with D perhaps matching TRBD1 (5 bases). This CDR3 has 17 residues. The ends were cut back, 1 base at V and 0 bases at J, with 14 bases in the middle. From germline, CDR1 is PRHDT and CDR2 FYEKMQ (reference sequence). The CDR3 reads CASSLDGVAGSTDTQYF. In DNA, the CDR3 is TGTGCCAGCAGCTTAGATGGGGTGGCAGGGAGCACAGATACGCAGTATTTT.

The CDR3 reads CASSQGRQVVDEQYF. The CDR3 bases are TGCGCCAGCAGCCAAGGACGACAGGTTGTGGACGAGCAGTACTTC. This sequence joins TRBV4-3 and TRBJ2-7; a weak D match, TRBD1 (6 bases). Trimming removed 1 base from V and 5 bases from J, with 15 bases in between. This CDR3 contains 15 residues. CDR1 LGHNA and CDR2 YSLEER come from the germline V gene.

The gene calls are TRBV7-9 and TRBJ2-2, with a tentative D call TRBD1 (6 bases). The V gene lost 6 bases and the J gene lost 7 bases, with 9 bases spanning the gap. There are 12 residues in the CDR3. Germline V gene sequence: CDR1 SEHNR, CDR2 FQNEAQ (reference sequence). The CDR3 region has the DNA TGTGCCAGCAGTTGGGGGCACGGGGAGCTGTTTTTT. This gives the protein CASSWGHGELFF.

Comment on this clone: The junction departs from the called germline gene at one end, perhaps through a read error. The rearrangement uses TRBV27 and TRBJ1-5; the D is unclear. Germline CDR1 and CDR2: MNHEY and SMNVEV (reference sequence). This CDR3 region has 13 residues. CDR3 region: CASSWTGNPPQHF. The CDR3, as DNA: TGTGCCAGCAGTTGGACGGGGAATCCGCCCCAGCATTTT.

The count of this clone is one. The chain combines TRBV7-2 with TRBJ2-7; 8 bases agree with TRBD2. Looked up from germline, CDR1 is SGHTA and CDR2 is FQGNSA. The junction had 5 bases not matched to a gene; V was cut back by 5 bases and J by 2 bases. The CDR3 sequence is 14 residues long. Here the CDR3 reads CASSRLGGAYEQYF. For the CDR3, the DNA is TGTGCCAGCAGCCGCCTCGGGGGGGCCTACGAGCAGTACTTC.

The V gene is TRBV12-5, the J gene TRBJ2-7; 8 positions match TRBD2. Germline V gives CDR1 LGHNT, CDR2 FRNRAP. With V trimmed by 5 bases and J by 2 bases, 11 bases remained unmatched. The CDR3 is 16 amino acids. This CDR3 is CASGPPGTGGPYEQYF. CDR3 in DNA: TGTGCTAGTGGTCCCCCTGGGACGGGGGGGCCCTACGAGCAGTACTTC.

This clone was picked up a small number of times. J is TRBJ2-1 and V is TRBV4-1; 9 nucleotides match TRBD1. CDR1 is MGHRA and CDR2 is YSYEKL in the germline V gene. The J segment lost 5 bases and the V segment lost 3 bases, leaving 8 bases of the junction unmatched. This CDR3 is 16 amino acids long. CDR3 loop: CASSHHRDRANNEQFF. CDR3 DNA sequence: TGCGCCAGCAGCCATCACCGGGACAGGGCTAACAATGAGCAGTTCTTC.

The chain has TRBV29-1 and TRBJ1-1, with D hard to call. The V gene lost 7 bases and the J gene lost 3 bases, with 15 bases spanning the gap. Germline-derived CDR1 and CDR2 are SQVTM and ANQGSEA. The CDR3 has 13 amino acids. In nucleotides, the CDR3 is TGCAGCGGGGTCCGTAGTGTTGACACTGAAGCTTTCTTT. Translating it yields CSGVRSVDTEAFF.

This clone was seen a few times. This chain uses TRBV4-2 with TRBJ1-1; D gene uncertain. This CDR3 has 15 amino acids. V was trimmed by 0 bases and J by 0 bases, leaving 8 bases between them. Germline CDR1 and CDR2: LGHNA and YNFKEQ. The CDR3 region has the DNA TGTGCCAGCAGCCAAGATTGGGCCATGAACACTGAAGCTTTCTTT. Its translation: CASSQDWAMNTEAFF.

The chain joins TRBV27 to TRBJ2-5; 8 nucleotides match TRBD1. Germline CDR1 and CDR2: MNHEY and SMNVEV (reference sequence). The CDR3 runs to 16 residues. V gave up 5 bases and J gave up 0 bases; unmatched junction bases: 8. CDR3 nucleotide sequence: TGTGCCAGCAGTCCGGGACAGGCGACGAACCAAGAGACCCAGTACTTC. It is translated as CASSPGQATNQETQYF.

On this clone: Other DNA variants within this sample encode the same CDR3. This chain links TRBV27 with TRBJ2-2; the D is unclear. CDR1 is MNHEY, CDR2 SMNVEV, per germline (reference sequence). There are 12 residues in the CDR3. Trimming removed 2 bases from V and 8 bases from J, with 6 bases in between. CDR3 region: CASSLRAGELFF. In DNA, the CDR3 is TGTGCCAGCAGTTTAAGAGCGGGGGAGCTGTTTTTT.

This clone occurred a few times. The chain combines TRBV5-1 with TRBJ2-5; D is unresolved. This CDR3 region has 15 residues. From germline, CDR1 is SGHRS and CDR2 YFSETQ. With 0 bases removed from V and 5 bases from J, the gap between germline ends came to 14 bases. For the CDR3, the DNA is TGCGCCAGCAGCTTGGTTAGTCATCAGCTGGAGACCCAGTACTTC. It is translated as CASSLVSHQLETQYF.

The V gene is TRBV5-6, the J gene TRBJ2-5; 7 bases line up with TRBD1. The V segment lost 3 bases and the J segment 2 bases; nucleotides outside the gene matches: 4. Germline V gene lookup returns CDR1 SGHDT and CDR2 YYEEEE. The CDR3 length is 14 residues. Here the CDR3 DNA reads TGTGCCAGCAGCTACGACAGGGTTCAAGAGACCCAGTACTTC. Residues: CASSYDRVQETQYF.

This chain connects TRBV6-5 to TRBJ1-5, with 7 bases fitting TRBD1. Trimming at V came to 8 bases and at J to 7 bases, leaving 8 bases not matched to a gene. The length of the CDR3 is 13 residues. Per the germline V gene, CDR1 is MNHEY and CDR2 is SVGAGI. CDR3 DNA sequence: TGTGCCAGCGGGTACGGGACAGCCCAGCCCCAGCATTTT. This encodes CASGYGTAQPQHF.

The chain is built from TRBV30 and TRBJ1-1, with unresolved D. The germline gives CDR1 GTSNPN, CDR2 SVGIG (reference sequence). The CDR3 covers 11 residues. The ends were cut back, 4 bases at V and 1 base at J, with 4 bases in the middle. As DNA, the CDR3 is TGTGCCTGGATGGAGAACACTGAAGCTTTCTTT. Translation gives CAWMENTEAFF. Full variable domain (outside the CDR3, taken from reference TRBV30 and TRBJ1-1): SQTIHQWPATLVQPVGSPLSLECTVEGTSNPNLYWYRQAAGRGLQLLFYSVGIGQISSEVPQNLSASRPQDRQFILSSKKLLLSDSGFYLCAWMENTEAFFGQGTRLTVV.

This clone has only one observation. This chain links TRBV29-1 with TRBJ1-4; possibly TRBD1 for D (5 bases). This CDR3 spans 13 amino acids. Germline CDR1 SQVTM, CDR2 ANQGSEA. Here the CDR3 reads CSTVFPGREKLFF. The CDR3, as DNA: TGCAGTACTGTATTTCCGGGACGTGAAAAACTGTTTTTT.

A few counts support this clone. The same CDR3 is also encoded by other DNA sequences in this sample. J is TRBJ2-3 and V is TRBV29-1; 11 bases map to TRBD2. In germline, CDR1 is SQVTM, CDR2 ANQGSEA. This CDR3 has 16 residues. The V segment lost 1 base and the J segment 0 bases; nucleotides outside the gene matches: 3. CDR3 bases: TGCAGCGTTGAAGTGACTAGCGGGGCTAGCACAGATACGCAGTATTTT. It yields the protein CSVEVTSGASTDTQYF.

This chain connects TRBV5-1 to TRBJ2-7; 9 nucleotides line up with TRBD1. Per the germline V gene, CDR1 is SGHRS and CDR2 is YFSETQ. Trimming at V came to 6 bases and at J to 4 bases, leaving 8 bases not matched to a gene. The CDR3 consists of 14 residues. The CDR3 DNA reads TGCGCCAGCACCCTGGGACAGGGTGGATACGAGCAGTACTTC. Its translation is CASTLGQGGYEQYF.

This clone has a handful of counts. The chain links TRBV13 to TRBJ2-7; 7 bases agree with TRBD1. Germline CDR1 reads PRHDT; CDR2 reads FYEKMQ (reference sequence). V dropped 4 bases and J dropped 4; count of bases not matched to a gene: 10. This CDR3 comprises 15 residues. CDR3 nucleotides: TGTGCCAGCAGCTCTACCCGAGGGGGCGGATACGAGCAGTACTTC. Amino acids: CASSSTRGGGYEQYF.

The table lists this clone with a few counts. This chain links TRBV7-9 with TRBJ1-1; no clear D gene. The CDR3 spans 14 residues. The V end was cut by 2 bases, the J end by 1 base, with 8 bases between. In germline, CDR1 is SEHNR, CDR2 FQNEAQ (reference sequence). The DNA of the CDR3 is TGTGCCAGCAGCTTATTGGCAGAGAACACTGAAGCTTTCTTT. As protein: CASSLLAENTEAFF.

The chain couples TRBV11-2 to TRBJ2-6; no clear D. The V gene lost 7 bases and the J gene lost 4 bases, with 14 bases spanning the gap. Germline-derived CDR1 and CDR2 are SGHAT and FQNNGV. The CDR3 has 15 residues. The CDR3 loop reads CASNPQRSGANVLTF. In DNA, the CDR3 is TGTGCCAGCAATCCGCAGAGGTCCGGGGCCAACGTCCTGACTTTC.

The gene calls are TRBV27 and TRBJ2-7; unclear D gene. Germline V gene sequence: CDR1 MNHEY, CDR2 SMNVEV (reference sequence). The CDR3 runs to 14 residues. Trimming removed 3 bases at V and 1 base at J, with 10 bases between. The CDR3 DNA follows: TGTGCCAGCAGTTTTGTCGACGGATCCTACGAGCAGTACTTC. Translation: CASSFVDGSYEQYF.

The rearrangement joins TRBV29-1 to TRBJ2-3; 10 nucleotides match TRBD2. Trimming cost V 6 bases and J 4 bases; bases outside gene matches: 10. Germline CDR1 and CDR2: SQVTM and ANQGSEA. The CDR3 covers 15 residues. CDR3 DNA: TGCAGCGTCAATCAGCGGGGGGGCCTTTCAGATACGCAGTATTTT. It encodes CSVNQRGGLSDTQYF.

The sample holds a few counts of this clone. V gene TRBV27 combines with J gene TRBJ2-7; 9 positions match TRBD1. The germline V gene has CDR1 MNHEY and CDR2 SMNVEV (reference sequence). The CDR3 is 14 residues long. Unmatched junction bases numbered 6, after V lost 2 bases and J lost 7 bases. The CDR3 sequence: CASSLNRGLVEQYF. In nucleotides, the CDR3 is TGTGCCAGCAGTTTAAACAGGGGGCTTGTTGAGCAGTACTTC.

The chain combines TRBV7-9 with TRBJ1-1; D call uncertain. V lost 4 bases and J 0 bases, leaving 6 bases between the germline ends. The germline gives CDR1 SEHNR, CDR2 FQNEAQ (reference sequence). The CDR3 runs 13 residues. The CDR3 protein is CASSSSVNTEAFF. The CDR3 coding sequence is TGTGCCAGCAGCTCCTCAGTGAACACTGAAGCTTTCTTT.